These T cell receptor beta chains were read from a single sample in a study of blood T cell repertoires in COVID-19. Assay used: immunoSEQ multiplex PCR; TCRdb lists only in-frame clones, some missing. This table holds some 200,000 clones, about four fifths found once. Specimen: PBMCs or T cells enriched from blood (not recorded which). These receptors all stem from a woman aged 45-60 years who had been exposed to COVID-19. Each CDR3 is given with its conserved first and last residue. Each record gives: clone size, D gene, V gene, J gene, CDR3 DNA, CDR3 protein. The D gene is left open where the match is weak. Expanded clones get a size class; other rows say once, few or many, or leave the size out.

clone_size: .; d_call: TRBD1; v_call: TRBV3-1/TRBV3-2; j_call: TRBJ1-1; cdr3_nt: TGTGCCAGCAGCCCATGGACAGGGGGCCTTGGCACTGAAGCTTTCTTT; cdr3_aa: CASSPWTGGLGTEAFF
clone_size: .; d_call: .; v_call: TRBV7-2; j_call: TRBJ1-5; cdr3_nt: TGTGCCAGCAGCCCAACGGAGGTAACTCAGCCCCAGCATTTT; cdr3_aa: CASSPTEVTQPQHF
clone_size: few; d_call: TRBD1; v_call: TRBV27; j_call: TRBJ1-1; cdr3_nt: TGTGCCAGCGCTTGGGGAACCGCGGACAGGGCGGGGGGGGAAGCTTTCTTT; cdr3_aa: CASAWGTADRAGGEAFF
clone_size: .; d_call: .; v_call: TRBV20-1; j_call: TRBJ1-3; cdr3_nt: TGCAGTGCTAGCTGGGGGGACACCATATATTTT; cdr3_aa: CSASWGDTIYF
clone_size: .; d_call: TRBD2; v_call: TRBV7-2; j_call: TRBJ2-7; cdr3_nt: TGTGCCAGCAGCCACAGCGGGGGCGAGCAGTACTTC; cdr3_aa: CASSHSGGEQYF
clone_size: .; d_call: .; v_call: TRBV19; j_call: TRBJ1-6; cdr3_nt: TGTGCCAGTAGTGTTCCGGGGAATTCACCCCTCCACTTT; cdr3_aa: CASSVPGNSPLHF
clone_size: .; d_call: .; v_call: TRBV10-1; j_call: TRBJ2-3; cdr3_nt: TGCGCCAGCAGTGATGGGGGCCTCTCGGGGGATACGCAGTATTTT; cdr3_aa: CASSDGGLSGDTQYF
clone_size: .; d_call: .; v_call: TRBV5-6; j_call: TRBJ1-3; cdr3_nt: TGTGCCAGCAGCTCGACAGGCCACTCTGGAAACACCATATATTTT; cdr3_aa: CASSSTGHSGNTIYF
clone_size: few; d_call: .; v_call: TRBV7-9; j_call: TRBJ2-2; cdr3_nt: TGTGCCAGCAGCGGTACAGGGTCGGGGGAGCTGTTTTTT; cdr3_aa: CASSGTGSGELFF
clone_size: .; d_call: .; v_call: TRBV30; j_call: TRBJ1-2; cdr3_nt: TGTGCCTGGAGTGTCCGCAGGGGAAACTATGGCTACACCTTC; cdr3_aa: CAWSVRRGNYGYTF
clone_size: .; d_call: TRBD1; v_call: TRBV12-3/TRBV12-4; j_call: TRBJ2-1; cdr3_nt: TGTGCCAGCAGCCACAGGGGAGAAGAGCAGTTCTTC; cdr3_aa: CASSHRGEEQFF
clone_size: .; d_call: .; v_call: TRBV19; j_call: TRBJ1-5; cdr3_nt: TGTGCCAGTAGACCTAGGGCGGGTCCCGGACCCCAGCATTTT; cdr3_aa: CASRPRAGPGPQHF
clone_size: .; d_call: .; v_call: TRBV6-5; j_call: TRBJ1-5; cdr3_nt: TGTGCCAGCAGTTACTTAGAGGGCTACAATCAGCCCCAGCATTTT; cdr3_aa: CASSYLEGYNQPQHF
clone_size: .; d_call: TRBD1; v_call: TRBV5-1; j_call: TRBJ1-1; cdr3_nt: TGCGCCAGCAGCTCCGGGGGGACAGGGGCTAGGACTGAAGCTTTCTTT; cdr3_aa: CASSSGGTGARTEAFF
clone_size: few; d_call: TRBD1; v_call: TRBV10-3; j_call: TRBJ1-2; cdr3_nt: TGTGCCATCACCGGGACAGGGGCTAACTATGGCTACACCTTC; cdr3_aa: CAITGTGANYGYTF
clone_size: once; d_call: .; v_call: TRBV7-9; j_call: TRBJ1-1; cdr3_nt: TGTGCCAGCAGCTCCTCCGGGAAGAACACTGAAGCTTTCTTT; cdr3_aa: CASSSSGKNTEAFF
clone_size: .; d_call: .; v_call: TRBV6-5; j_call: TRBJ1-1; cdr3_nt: TGTGCCAGCAGTCGAGTAATGGGCCAGCCCTATGAAGCTTTCTTT; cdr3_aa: CASSRVMGQPYEAFF
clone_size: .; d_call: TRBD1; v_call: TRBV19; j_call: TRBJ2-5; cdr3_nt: TGTGCCAGTAGTATTCGGGGGCAGGGGGCTGTCGAGACCCAGTACTTC; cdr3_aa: CASSIRGQGAVETQYF
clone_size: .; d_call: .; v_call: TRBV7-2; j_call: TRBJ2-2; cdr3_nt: TGTGCCAGCAGCTCCCGAGCCAGGGACACCGGGGAGCTGTTTTTT; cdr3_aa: CASSSRARDTGELFF
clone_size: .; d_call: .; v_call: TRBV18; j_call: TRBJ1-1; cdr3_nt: TGTGCCAGCTCACCACTGGGAGGGGACACTGAAGCTTTCTTT; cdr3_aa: CASSPLGGDTEAFF
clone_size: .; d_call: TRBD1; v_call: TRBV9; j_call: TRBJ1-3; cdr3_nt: TGTGCCAGCAGCTCAGGGGGCTCTGGAAACACCATATATTTT; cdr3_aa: CASSSGGSGNTIYF
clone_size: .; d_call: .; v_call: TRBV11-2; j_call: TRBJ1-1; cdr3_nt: TGTGCCAGCAGCCTACAGGACACTGAAGCTTTCTTT; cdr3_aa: CASSLQDTEAFF
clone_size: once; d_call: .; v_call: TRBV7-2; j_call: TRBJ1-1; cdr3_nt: TGTGCCAGCAGCCTAGAGGGGGGGAAAGCTGAAGCTTTCTTT; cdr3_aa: CASSLEGGKAEAFF
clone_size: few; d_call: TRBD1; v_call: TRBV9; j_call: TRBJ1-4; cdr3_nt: TGTGCCAGCAGCGCCCCGGGACAGGGTAATGAAAAACTGTTTTTT; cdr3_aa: CASSAPGQGNEKLFF
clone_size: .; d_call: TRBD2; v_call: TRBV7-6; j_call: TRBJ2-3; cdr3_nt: TGTGCCAGCAGCCTCAACGGGGGGTTAAGGGCGACCACAGATACGCAGTATTTT; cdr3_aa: CASSLNGGLRATTDTQYF
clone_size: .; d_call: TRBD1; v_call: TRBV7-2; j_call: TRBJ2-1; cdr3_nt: TGTGCCAGCAGCTTCGCAGGGGGCATAGGCAATGAGCAGTTCTTC; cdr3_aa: CASSFAGGIGNEQFF
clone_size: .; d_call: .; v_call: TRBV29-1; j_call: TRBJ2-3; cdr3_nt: TGCAGCGTCCAGCAGGGCGATACGCAGTATTTT; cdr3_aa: CSVQQGDTQYF
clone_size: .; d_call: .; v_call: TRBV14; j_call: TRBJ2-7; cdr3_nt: TGTGCCAGCAGCCTCCGCCGGGACAAACAGTACTTC; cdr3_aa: CASSLRRDKQYF
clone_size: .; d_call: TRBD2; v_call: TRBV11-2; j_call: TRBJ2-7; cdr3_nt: TGTGCCAGCAGCTTAGGAACTAGCGGATACTACGAGCAGTACTTC; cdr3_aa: CASSLGTSGYYEQYF